This record looks at one T cell receptor beta chain sequence and its context. The table came from immunoSEQ multiplex PCR; TCRdb's copy has only in-frame clones and leaves some out. In the table there are about 64,000 clones, roughly nine tenths of which are singletons. The CDR3 runs to 15 residues. Per germline, CDR1 MNHNY and CDR2 SVGAGI (reference sequence). Trimming shortened V by 0 bases and J by 3 bases, and 11 bases separated the two germline ends. This entry comes from a study of pediatric ulcerative colitis. Sequencing was done on a sample of blood. This chain joins TRBV6-6 and TRBJ1-2; tentative D call: TRBD1 (5 bases). This TCR derives from a boy younger than 18 with severe ulcerative colitis. The CDR3 reads CASSYSGDWDYGYTF. DNA of the CDR3: TGTGCCAGCAGTTACTCGGGGGACTGGGACTATGGCTACACCTTC.